The 18 T cell receptor beta chains below were found in one sample sequenced in a study of shared clonotypes between healthy human individuals. Some clones are missing from TCRdb's copy, which holds only in-frame ones; the method was immunoSEQ multiplex PCR. The data hold about 2 million clones, with roughly 96% observed a single time. The sequenced sample consisted of naive CD4+ T cells sorted from blood. As to subset: CD45RA+ positively selected. The receptors were sampled from a man younger than 35 in good health.

Concerning this clone itself: Other DNA sequences in the same sample also yield this CDR3. The chain has TRBV6-5 and TRBJ2-7; TRBD1 agrees at 9 bases. This CDR3 contains 15 residues. From germline, CDR1 is MNHEY and CDR2 SVGAGI. With V trimmed by 2 bases and J by 2 bases, 4 bases remained unmatched. The CDR3 sequence is CASSYAGQGPYEQYF. CDR3 nucleotide sequence: TGTGCCAGCAGTTACGCGGGACAGGGCCCCTACGAGCAGTACTTC.

The chain has TRBV6-1 and TRBJ2-1; TRBD1 matches 8 bases. V was pared by 2 bases and J by 3 bases, with 12 bases of the junction left unmatched. Germline V gene sequence: CDR1 MNHNS, CDR2 SASEGT. The CDR3 is 18 amino acids. This chain's CDR3 is CASSELLRSGTGYNEQFF. The DNA for the CDR3 is TGTGCCAGCAGTGAACTTCTAAGATCCGGGACAGGCTACAATGAGCAGTTCTTC.

The chain joins TRBV15 to TRBJ2-7; D might be TRBD1 (6 bases). This CDR3 has 15 amino acids. The V gene's germline CDR1 is LNHNV and CDR2 YYDKDF (reference sequence). The ends were cut back, 4 bases at V and 4 bases at J, with 17 bases in the middle. As DNA, the CDR3 is TGTGCCACCAGCATCTTATCAGGGGCGGGTTACGAGCAGTACTTC. It translates to CATSILSGAGYEQYF.

V usage is TRBV2 and J usage is TRBJ1-3; D not resolved. The CDR3 covers 15 residues. CDR1 SNHLY and CDR2 FYNNEI come from the germline V gene. Deletions cut 2 bases from V and 0 bases from J, with 8 bases between. The CDR3 nucleotides are TGTGCCAGCAGTGAATGGGGTTACTCTGGAAACACCATATATTTT. It codes for CASSEWGYSGNTIYF.

The V and J genes are TRBV27 and TRBJ1-2; D is ambiguous. The germline gives CDR1 MNHEY, CDR2 SMNVEV (reference sequence). There are 13 residues in the CDR3. Trimming took off 6 bases at V and 2 bases at J, with 10 bases between the two ends. The CDR3 spells CASSLNGNYGYTF. The CDR3 region has the DNA TGTGCCAGCAGCCTCAATGGGAACTATGGCTACACCTTC.

This chain uses TRBV11-2 with TRBJ2-7, with D unresolved. Germline CDR1 is SGHAT and CDR2 is FQNNGV. The CDR3 is made up of 16 amino acids. V dropped 1 base and J dropped 0 bases, with 13 bases sitting between them. CDR3 amino acids: CASSLGTGRSSYEQYF. In nucleotides, the CDR3 is TGTGCCAGCAGCTTAGGGACGGGCCGGAGCTCCTACGAGCAGTACTTC.

The V and J genes are TRBV6-1 and TRBJ1-2, with D maybe TRBD1 (5 bases). Trimming removed 11 bases at V and 8 bases at J, with 15 bases between. The V gene's germline CDR1 is MNHNS and CDR2 SASEGT. CDR3 size: 11 residues. The CDR3 region is CALRGVGGYTF. Here the CDR3 DNA reads TGTGCCCTGCGGGGGGTTGGAGGCTACACCTTC.

The chain couples TRBV25-1 to TRBJ1-1; no reliable D call. Trimming left V 6 bases short and J 4 bases short, with 12 bases between. The CDR3 runs to 13 residues. Germline loops: CDR1 MGHDK, CDR2 SYGVNS. The CDR3 sequence is CASRSMVGTEAFF. The DNA of the CDR3 is TGTGCCAGCAGGTCAATGGTAGGCACTGAAGCTTTCTTT. Full variable domain (outside the CDR3, taken from reference TRBV25-1 and TRBJ1-1): EADIYQTPRYLVIGTGKKITLECSQTMGHDKMYWYQQDPGMELHLIHYSYGVNSTEKGDLSSESTVSRIRTEHFPLTLESARPSHTSQYLCASRSMVGTEAFFGQGTRLTVV.

This clone was observed once. Distinct nucleotide sequences in the sample also encode this CDR3. The chain couples TRBV18 to TRBJ1-6; D uncertain. Trimming pared 2 bases from V and 5 bases from J, leaving 4 bases between. The CDR3 is 13 amino acids. Germline V gives CDR1 KGHSH, CDR2 LQKENI. CDR3 loop: CASSPGNNSPLHF. The CDR3 DNA follows: TGTGCCAGCTCACCAGGGAATAATTCACCCCTCCACTTT.

The rearrangement links TRBV28 to TRBJ1-1; D gene uncertain. V was clipped by 5 bases and J by 3 bases, with 16 bases between them. The CDR3 length is 15 residues. The germline V gene has CDR1 MDHEN and CDR2 SYDVKM. DNA for the CDR3: TGTGCCAGCAGTACTCCCGATTGGTTTGACACTGAAGCTTTCTTT. It yields the protein CASSTPDWFDTEAFF.

The chain combines TRBV9 with TRBJ2-3; 14 nucleotides agree with TRBD2. Germline lookup yields CDR1 SGDLS and CDR2 YYNGEE. The CDR3 runs 19 residues. With 3 bases clipped from V and 0 bases from J, the junction kept 9 bases outside the gene matches. This CDR3 reads CASSAGTSGRALSTDTQYF. In DNA form, the CDR3 reads TGTGCCAGCAGCGCCGGGACTAGCGGGAGAGCTCTCAGCACAGATACGCAGTATTTT.

J is TRBJ2-3 and V is TRBV28, with no clear D. In germline, CDR1 is MDHEN, CDR2 SYDVKM. The CDR3 is 14 amino acids. V lost 8 bases and J 1 base, leaving 13 bases between the germline ends. In nucleotides, the CDR3 is TGTGCCAGCGGTGGAAGCCCTGGCACAGATACGCAGTATTTT. Protein sequence: CASGGSPGTDTQYF.

The chain combines TRBV5-1 with TRBJ2-7; 10 nucleotides agree with TRBD2. The germline V gene encodes CDR1 SGHRS and CDR2 YFSETQ. The CDR3 extends over 14 amino acids. J gave up 3 bases and V 4 bases, and 4 bases lay outside the gene matches. The CDR3 here is CASSPGTSDYEQYF. The CDR3 DNA is TGCGCCAGCAGCCCCGGGACTAGCGACTACGAGCAGTACTTC.

The chain combines TRBV5-4 with TRBJ2-2; D gene ambiguous. Trimming removed 3 bases from V and 4 bases from J, with 13 bases in between. CDR3 size: 15 residues. Germline CDR1 and CDR2: SGHNT and YYREEE (reference sequence). CDR3 protein: CASSSPTELTGELFF. As DNA, the CDR3 is TGTGCCAGCAGCTCCCCGACGGAACTCACCGGGGAGCTGTTTTTT.

CDR3 sequence reads: CASRGDGLSYEQYF. DNA for the CDR3: TGTGCCAGCAGGGGGGACGGACTCTCCTACGAGCAGTACTTC. The chain joins TRBV6-5 to TRBJ2-7, with D possibly called TRBD1 or TRBD2 (5 bases each). V shed 6 bases and J shed 0 bases, with 12 bases lying between them. Per the germline V gene, CDR1 is MNHEY and CDR2 is SVGAGI. This CDR3 has 14 residues.

The chain links TRBV19 to TRBJ2-2; D could derive from TRBD1 or TRBD2 (6 bases each). Trimming left V 7 bases short and J 4 bases short, with 19 bases between. This CDR3 is 16 amino acids long. The germline gives CDR1 LNHDA, CDR2 SQIVND (reference sequence). The CDR3 bases are TGTGCCAGTATCGGAACAGGGAGGAAGGCCACCGGGGAGCTGTTTTTT. Translated, it gives CASIGTGRKATGELFF.

The chain is built from TRBV25-1 and TRBJ2-7; no reliable D call. The V and J ends lost 3 bases and 2 bases respectively, with 11 bases between them. Germline V gene lookup returns CDR1 MGHDK and CDR2 SYGVNS. CDR3 length: 14 amino acids. CDR3 residues: CASSDPSRTYEQYF. As DNA, the CDR3 is TGTGCCAGCAGTGACCCCTCAAGGACCTACGAGCAGTACTTC.

The V call is TRBV6-5, the J call TRBJ1-5; 7 nucleotides line up with TRBD1. V shed 7 bases and J 5 bases; nucleotides not matched to a gene: 5. Germline V gives CDR1 MNHEY, CDR2 SVGAGI. The CDR3 totals 13 residues. This CDR3 is CASKDRDDQPQHF. CDR3 nucleotides: TGTGCCAGCAAAGACAGGGATGATCAGCCCCAGCATTTT.